The rows below give T cell receptor beta chains drawn from one sample of a study of T cell responses to AZD1222 COVID-19 vaccine. Libraries were prepared by immunoSEQ multiplex PCR; TCRdb keeps only in-frame clonotypes and omits some of them. The table lists roughly 42,000 clones, approximately 85% of them singletons. The sample consisted of peripheral blood, taken 28 days after the second dose of the MenACWY control vaccine. The receptor set was obtained from an adult who received the MenACWY meningococcal vaccine as a control. Both conserved end residues are part of each CDR3. A D gene is named only where the DNA matches it firmly. Expanded clones get a size class; other rows say once, few or many, or leave the size out.

clone_size	d_call	v_call	j_call	cdr3_nt	cdr3_aa
-	-	TRBV5-4	TRBJ1-1	TGTGCCAGCAGGGGAACTGAAGCTTTCTTT	CASRGTEAFF
once	-	TRBV4-1	TRBJ1-2	TGCGCCAGCAGCCAACAAATCCGGGGGGCGCGCAACTATGGCTACACCTTC	CASSQQIRGARNYGYTF
-	-	TRBV5-6	TRBJ2-4	TGTGCCAGCAGCCCCCGAACGTGGGATTGGACCAAAAACATTCAGTACTTC	CASSPRTWDWTKNIQYF
-	TRBD1	TRBV28	TRBJ1-2	TGTGCCAGCAGCCCTACCCGTACAGGGGACTTTAACTATGGCTACACCTTC	CASSPTRTGDFNYGYTF
-	TRBD2	TRBV4-1	TRBJ2-4	TGCGCCAGCAGCCCCGGACTAGCGGGAGGGCGGGGCAAAAACATTCAGTACTTC	CASSPGLAGGRGKNIQYF
-	-	TRBV6-2/TRBV6-3	TRBJ2-1	TGTGCCAGCAGTTACAGGGTGGGAGAAGATGAGCAGTTCTTC	CASSYRVGEDEQFF
-	-	TRBV27	TRBJ2-2	TGTGCCAGCAGTTTGAGGACCGGGGAGCTGTTTTTT	CASSLRTGELFF
-	-	TRBV9	TRBJ2-7	TGTGCCAGCAGCGTATCCACAGGCAACTCCTACGAGCAGTACTTC	CASSVSTGNSYEQYF
-	-	TRBV7-8	TRBJ2-3	TGTGCCAGCAGCTTATACCCCACAGATACGCAGTATTTT	CASSLYPTDTQYF
-	-	TRBV7-9	TRBJ2-7	TGTGCCAGCAGCTTAGTGGAGGGTACGCGGAACGAGCAGTACTTC	CASSLVEGTRNEQYF
-	-	TRBV4-1	TRBJ2-2	TGCGCCAGCAGCCAAGATCGGCGGCAAAACACCGGGGAGCTGTTTTTT	CASSQDRRQNTGELFF
-	TRBD2	TRBV3-1/TRBV3-2	TRBJ2-3	TGTGCCAGCAGCCAAGCGGATAGCGGGCGCACAGATACGCAGTATTTT	CASSQADSGRTDTQYF
-	-	TRBV6-5	TRBJ2-2	TGTGCCAGCAGGGTCGTATTGAACACCGGGGAGCTGTTTTTT	CASRVVLNTGELFF
-	-	TRBV5-1	TRBJ2-7	TGCGCCAGCAGCTCTAGCCCTAGCTACGAGCAGTACTTC	CASSSSPSYEQYF
-	TRBD2	TRBV5-1	TRBJ2-5	TGCGCCAGCAGCTTGACTAGCGGACTAGGGGGGGCAACCCAGTACTTC	CASSLTSGLGGATQYF